The 4 T cell receptor beta chains in this list originate from one sample, sequenced in a study of blood T cell repertoires in COVID-19. TCRdb's copy holds only in-frame clones and misses some; the assay was immunoSEQ multiplex PCR. The table lists some 99,000 clones, about 84% of them singletons. Sequenced material: peripheral blood. Every receptor here comes from a woman aged 80 or over with acute or convalescent COVID-19.

This clone was picked up a small number of times. V gene TRBV20-1 combines with J gene TRBJ2-1; D is perhaps TRBD1 (6 bases). Germline V gene lookup returns CDR1 DFQATT and CDR2 SNEGSKA (reference sequence). The CDR3 totals 14 residues. V dropped 3 bases and J dropped 4 bases, with 13 bases sitting between them. The CDR3 reads CSASQDRRYNEQFF. The CDR3 DNA reads as TGCAGTGCTAGTCAAGACAGGAGGTACAATGAGCAGTTCTTC.

The chain carries TRBV7-8 and TRBJ1-1, with D hard to call. The CDR3 covers 13 residues. Germline CDR1 is SGHVS and CDR2 is FQNEAQ. Trimming pared 1 base from V and 1 base from J, leaving 4 bases between. The CDR3 DNA is TGTGCCAGCAGCTTAGACAGGAACACTGAAGCTTTCTTT. Protein sequence: CASSLDRNTEAFF. Filled out from reference TRBV7-8 and TRBJ1-1, the complete variable domain reads GAGVSQSPRYKVAKRGQDVALRCDPISGHVSLFWYQQALGQGPEFLTYFQNEAQLDKSGLPSDRFFAERPEGSVSTLKIQRTQQEDSAVYLCASSLDRNTEAFFGQGTRLTVV.

The chain uses TRBV2 and TRBJ1-5; D is perhaps TRBD1 (6 bases). The CDR3 is 14 residues long. Germline assignment: CDR1 SNHLY and CDR2 FYNNEI. V was pared by 3 bases and J by 7 bases, with 13 bases between. The CDR3 here is CASSERQGYQPQHF. CDR3 sequence (DNA): TGTGCCAGCAGTGAGAGGCAGGGGTACCAGCCCCAGCATTTT.

V gene TRBV5-6 combines with J gene TRBJ1-6, with D unresolved. The germline CDR1 and CDR2 sequences are SGHDT and YYEEEE. The CDR3 covers 14 residues. Trimming shortened V by 1 base and J by 3 bases, and 5 bases separated the two germline ends. CDR3 coding DNA: TGTGCCAGCAGCTTGTCAGACTATAATTCACCCCTCCACTTT. As protein: CASSLSDYNSPLHF. The full variable domain, its missing parts supplied by reference TRBV5-6 and TRBJ1-6, is DAGVTQSPTHLIKTRGQQVTLRCSPKSGHDTVSWYQQALGQGPQFIFQYYEEEERQRGNFPDRFSGHQFPNYSSELNVNALLLGDSALYLCASSLSDYNSPLHFGNGTRLTVT.